The rows below give T cell receptor beta chains drawn from one sample of a study of response to subunit inactivated influenza vaccine. TCRdb used MiXCR to reprocess the RT-PCR reads, holding one entry per CDR3 protein. The repertoire holds some 500,000 distinct CDR3 sequences, with 25% as singletons. Specimen: CD4+ T cells sorted from PBMCs, collected less than 6 days after vaccination. The receptors were gathered from a man aged 50 or older who received an inactivated influenza vaccine. Both conserved end residues are part of each CDR3. Each record gives: V gene, clone size, D gene, J gene, CDR3 protein, CDR3 DNA. A D gene is named only where the DNA matches it firmly. Rows give clone size only sometimes, using once, few, many, or a class for an expanded clone.

TRBV29-1,.,TRBD1,TRBJ2-3,CSVEDRWTGGGTDTQYF,TGCAGCGTTGAAGACCGTTGGACAGGGGGGGGTACAGATACGCAGTATTTT
TRBV11-1,few,TRBD2,TRBJ2-3,CASSPTSGGTSSTDTQYF,TGTGCCAGCAGCCCCACTAGCGGGGGGACATCTAGCACAGATACGCAGTATTTT
TRBV28,few,TRBD1,TRBJ1-5,CASSLWGQGMVQPQHF,TGTGCCAGCAGTTTGTGGGGACAGGGGATGGTTCAGCCCCAGCATTTT
TRBV30,few,TRBD1,TRBJ2-5,CAWSFTGGETQYF,TGTGCCTGGAGTTTCACAGGGGGGGAGACCCAGTACTTC
TRBV20-1,many,.,TRBJ2-5,CSALRGETQYF,TGCAGTGCCCTGCGCGGAGAGACCCAGTACTTC
TRBV6-2/TRBV6-3,.,TRBD2,TRBJ2-1,CASTLRGGLNEQFF,TGTGCCAGCACCCTGCGGGGGGGTCTGAATGAGCAGTTCTTC
TRBV11-2,.,.,TRBJ1-2,CASSLGRVNYGYTF,TGTGCCAGCAGCTTAGGACGCGTTAACTATGGCTACACCTTC
TRBV12-3/TRBV12-4,.,.,TRBJ2-4,CASRRPGTSAKNIQYF,TGTGCCAGCAGAAGGCCCGGGACTTCTGCCAAAAACATTCAGTACTTC
TRBV4-3,.,.,TRBJ2-7,CASSQEARIPSYEQYF,TGCGCCAGCAGCCAAGAGGCGAGGATCCCCTCCTACGAGCAGTACTTC
TRBV20-1,.,TRBD1,TRBJ1-2,CSAREQDRLYGYTF,TGCAGTGCTAGAGAGCAGGACAGGCTGTATGGCTACACCTTC
TRBV2,few,.,TRBJ1-4,CASSEVVINEKLFF,TGTGCCAGCAGTGAAGTTGTCATTAATGAAAAACTGTTTTTT
TRBV7-2,few,.,TRBJ1-1,CASSSRVLRAEAFF,TGTGCCAGCAGCTCCAGGGTACTGAGGGCTGAAGCTTTCTTT
TRBV20-1,.,TRBD1,TRBJ1-1,CSARPGQGASEAFF,TGCAGTGCTAGACCGGGACAGGGGGCCTCTGAAGCTTTCTTT
TRBV7-2,many,.,TRBJ2-7,CASSLDWTASYEQYF,TGTGCCAGCAGCTTAGATTGGACTGCAAGCTACGAGCAGTACTTC
TRBV28,.,TRBD1,TRBJ1-5,CASTHGGGWYSNQPQHF,TGTGCCAGCACCCACGGAGGGGGCTGGTATAGCAATCAGCCCCAGCATTTT
TRBV5-6,few,.,TRBJ2-3,CASSAGQAPTDTQYF,TGTGCCAGCAGCGCGGGACAAGCCCCCACAGATACGCAGTATTTT
TRBV5-1,few,TRBD1,TRBJ1-1,CASSIQGSGNTEAFF,TGCGCCAGCAGCATACAGGGGTCGGGGAACACTGAAGCTTTCTTT
TRBV3-1,.,.,TRBJ1-2,CASSQVVDGYTF,TGTGCCAGCAGCCAAGTCGTGGATGGCTACACCTTC